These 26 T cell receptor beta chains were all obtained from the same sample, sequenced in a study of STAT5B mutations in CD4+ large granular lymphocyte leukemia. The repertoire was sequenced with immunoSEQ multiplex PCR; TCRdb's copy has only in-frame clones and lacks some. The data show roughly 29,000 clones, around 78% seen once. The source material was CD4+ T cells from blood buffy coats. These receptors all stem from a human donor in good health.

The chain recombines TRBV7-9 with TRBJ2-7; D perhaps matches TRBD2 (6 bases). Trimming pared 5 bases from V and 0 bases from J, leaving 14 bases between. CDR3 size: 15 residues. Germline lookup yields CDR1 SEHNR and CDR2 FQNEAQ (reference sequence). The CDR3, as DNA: TGTGCCAGCAGCCAAGAGGGCGGGATCTCCTACGAGCAGTACTTC. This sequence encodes CASSQEGGISYEQYF. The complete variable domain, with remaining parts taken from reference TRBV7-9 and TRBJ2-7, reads DTGVSQNPRHKITKRGQNVTFRCDPISEHNRLYWYRQTLGQGPEFLTYFQNEAQLEKSRLLSDRFSAERPKGSFSTLEIQRTEQGDSAMYLCASSQEGGISYEQYFGPGTRLTVT.

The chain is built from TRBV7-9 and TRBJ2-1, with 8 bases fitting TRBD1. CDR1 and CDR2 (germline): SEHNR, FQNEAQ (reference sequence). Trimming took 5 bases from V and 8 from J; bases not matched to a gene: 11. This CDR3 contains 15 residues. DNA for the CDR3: TGTGCCAGCAGCGCACTAGACAGGGGTGGTGATGAGCAGTTCTTC. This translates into CASSALDRGGDEQFF.

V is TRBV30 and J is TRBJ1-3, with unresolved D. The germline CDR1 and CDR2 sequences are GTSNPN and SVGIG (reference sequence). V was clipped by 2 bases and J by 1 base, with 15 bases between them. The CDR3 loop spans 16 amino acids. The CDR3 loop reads CAWSNSGSFSGNTIYF. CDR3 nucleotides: TGTGCCTGGAGTAATTCGGGATCCTTTTCTGGAAACACCATATATTTT.

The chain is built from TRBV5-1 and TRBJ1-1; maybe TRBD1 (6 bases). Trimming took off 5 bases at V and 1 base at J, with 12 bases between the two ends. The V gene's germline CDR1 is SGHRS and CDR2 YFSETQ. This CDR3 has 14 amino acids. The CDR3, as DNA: TGCGCCAGCAGGACAGGAGGAGCGAACACTGAAGCTTTCTTT. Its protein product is CASRTGGANTEAFF.

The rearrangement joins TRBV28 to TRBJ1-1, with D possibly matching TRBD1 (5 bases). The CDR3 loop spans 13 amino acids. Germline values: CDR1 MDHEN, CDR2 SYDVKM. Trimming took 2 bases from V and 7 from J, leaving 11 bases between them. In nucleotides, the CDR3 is TGTGCCAGCAGTTTAGGGGGGTTTAATGAAGCTTTCTTT. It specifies CASSLGGFNEAFF. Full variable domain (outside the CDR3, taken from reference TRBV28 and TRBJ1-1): DVKVTQSSRYLVKRTGEKVFLECVQDMDHENMFWYRQDPGLGLRLIYFSYDVKMKEKGDIPEGYSVSREKKERFSLILESASTNQTSMYLCASSLGGFNEAFFGQGTRLTVV.

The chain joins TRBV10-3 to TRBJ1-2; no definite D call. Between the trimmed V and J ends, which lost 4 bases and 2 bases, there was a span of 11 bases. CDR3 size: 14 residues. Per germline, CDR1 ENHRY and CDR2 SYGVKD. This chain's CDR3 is CAISGVETNYGYTF. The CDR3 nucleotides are TGTGCCATCAGTGGCGTAGAAACGAACTATGGCTACACCTTC.

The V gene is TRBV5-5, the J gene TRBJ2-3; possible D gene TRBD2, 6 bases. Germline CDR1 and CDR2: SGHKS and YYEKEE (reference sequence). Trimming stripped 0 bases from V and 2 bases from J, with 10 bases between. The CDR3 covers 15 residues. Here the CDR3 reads CASSLGGDDTDTQYF. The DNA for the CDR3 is TGTGCCAGCAGCTTGGGGGGGGACGACACAGATACGCAGTATTTT.

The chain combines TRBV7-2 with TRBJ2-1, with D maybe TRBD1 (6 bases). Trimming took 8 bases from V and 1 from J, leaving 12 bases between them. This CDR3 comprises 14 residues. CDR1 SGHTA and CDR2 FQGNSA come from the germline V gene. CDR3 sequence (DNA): TGTGCCAGCCAGGGGTACGGGTCCTACAATGAGCAGTTCTTC. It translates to CASQGYGSYNEQFF.

CDR3 sequence reads: CASSLAGTAEAFF. CDR3 nucleotide sequence: TGCGCCAGCAGCTTGGCGGGTACGGCTGAAGCTTTCTTT. V and J are TRBV5-1 and TRBJ1-1; D gene unclear. Germline values: CDR1 SGHRS, CDR2 YFSETQ. The ends were cut back, 0 bases at V and 6 bases at J, with 9 bases in the middle. This CDR3 contains 13 residues.

CDR3 loop: CASADPGSAGDQYF. Written as DNA, the CDR3 is TGCGCCAGCGCCGACCCCGGGTCGGCGGGGGACCAGTACTTC. The genes are TRBV5-1 and TRBJ2-5; 7 bases fit TRBD2. The V gene's germline CDR1 is SGHRS and CDR2 YFSETQ. J was trimmed by 10 bases and V by 7 bases; bases with no gene match: 16. CDR3 length: 14 amino acids.

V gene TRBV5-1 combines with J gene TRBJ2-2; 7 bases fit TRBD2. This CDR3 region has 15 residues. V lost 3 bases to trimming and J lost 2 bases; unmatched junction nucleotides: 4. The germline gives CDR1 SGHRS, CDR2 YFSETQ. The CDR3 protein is CASSSSSGNTGELFF. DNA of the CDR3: TGCGCCAGCAGCTCGTCTAGCGGTAACACCGGGGAGCTGTTTTTT.

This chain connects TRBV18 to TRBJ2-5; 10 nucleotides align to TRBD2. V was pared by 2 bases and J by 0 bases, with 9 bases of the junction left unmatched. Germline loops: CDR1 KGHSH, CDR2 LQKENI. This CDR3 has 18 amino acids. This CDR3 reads CASSPGLAGALYQETQYF. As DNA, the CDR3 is TGTGCCAGCTCACCAGGGCTAGCGGGGGCCCTGTACCAAGAGACCCAGTACTTC.

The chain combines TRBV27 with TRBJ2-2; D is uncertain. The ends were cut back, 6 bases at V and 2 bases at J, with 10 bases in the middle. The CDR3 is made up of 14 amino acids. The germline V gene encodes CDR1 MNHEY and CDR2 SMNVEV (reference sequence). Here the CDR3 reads CASRRQPNTGELFF. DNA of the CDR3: TGTGCCAGCAGGAGACAACCTAACACCGGGGAGCTGTTTTTT.

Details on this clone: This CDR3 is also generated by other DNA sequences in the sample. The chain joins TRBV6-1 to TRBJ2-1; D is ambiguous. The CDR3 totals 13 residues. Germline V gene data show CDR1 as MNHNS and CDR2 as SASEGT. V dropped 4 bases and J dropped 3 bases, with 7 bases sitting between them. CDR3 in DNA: TGTGCCAGCAGTGCTACTGGCTACAATGAGCAGTTCTTC. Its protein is CASSATGYNEQFF.

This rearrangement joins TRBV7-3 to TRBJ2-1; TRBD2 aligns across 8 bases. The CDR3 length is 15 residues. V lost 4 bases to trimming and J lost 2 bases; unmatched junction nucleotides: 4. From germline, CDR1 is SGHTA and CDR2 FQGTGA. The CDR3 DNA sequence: TGTGCCAGCAGCTCCGGGGGGGTAGCCTACAATGAGCAGTTCTTC. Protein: CASSSGGVAYNEQFF. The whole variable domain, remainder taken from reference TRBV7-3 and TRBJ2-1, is GAGVSQTPSNKVTEKGKYVELRCDPISGHTALYWYRQSLGQGPEFLIYFQGTGAADDSGLPNDRFFAVRPEGSVSTLKIQRTERGDSAVYLCASSSGGVAYNEQFFGPGTRLTVL.

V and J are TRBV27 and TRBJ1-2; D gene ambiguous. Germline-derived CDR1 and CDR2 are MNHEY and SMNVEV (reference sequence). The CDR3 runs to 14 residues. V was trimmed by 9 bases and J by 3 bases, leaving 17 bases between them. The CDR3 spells CASRSDGLYYGYTF. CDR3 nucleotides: TGTGCCAGTCGCTCGGACGGGCTATACTATGGCTACACCTTC.

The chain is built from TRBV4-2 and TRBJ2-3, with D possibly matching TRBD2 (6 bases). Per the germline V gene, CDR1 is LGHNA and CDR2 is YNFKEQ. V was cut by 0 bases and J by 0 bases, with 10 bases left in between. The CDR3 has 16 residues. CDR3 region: CASSQDKLASTDTQYF. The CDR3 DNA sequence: TGTGCCAGCAGCCAAGACAAGCTAGCGAGCACAGATACGCAGTATTTT.

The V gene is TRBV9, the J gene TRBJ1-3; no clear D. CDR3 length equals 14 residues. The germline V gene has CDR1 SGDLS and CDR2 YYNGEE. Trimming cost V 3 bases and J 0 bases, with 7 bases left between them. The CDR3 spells CASSATTSGNTIYF. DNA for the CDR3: TGTGCCAGCAGCGCCACGACCTCTGGAAACACCATATATTTT. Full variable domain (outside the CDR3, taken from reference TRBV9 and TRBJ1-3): DSGVTQTPKHLITATGQRVTLRCSPRSGDLSVYWYQQSLDQGLQFLIQYYNGEERAKGNILERFSAQQFPDLHSELNLSSLELGDSALYFCASSATTSGNTIYFGEGSWLTVV.

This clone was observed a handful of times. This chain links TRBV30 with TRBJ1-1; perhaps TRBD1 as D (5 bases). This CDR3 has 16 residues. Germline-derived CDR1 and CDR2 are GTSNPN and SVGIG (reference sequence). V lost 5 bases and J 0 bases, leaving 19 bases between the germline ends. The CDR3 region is CAWSGQQGGMNTEAFF. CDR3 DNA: TGTGCCTGGTCGGGCCAGCAGGGTGGGATGAACACTGAAGCTTTCTTT.

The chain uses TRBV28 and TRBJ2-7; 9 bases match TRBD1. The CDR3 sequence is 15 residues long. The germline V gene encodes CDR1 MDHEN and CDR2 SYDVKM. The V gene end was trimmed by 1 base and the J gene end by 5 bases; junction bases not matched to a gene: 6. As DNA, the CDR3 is TGTGCCAGCAGTTTATATGGACAGGGGCTCGACGAGCAGTACTTC. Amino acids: CASSLYGQGLDEQYF.

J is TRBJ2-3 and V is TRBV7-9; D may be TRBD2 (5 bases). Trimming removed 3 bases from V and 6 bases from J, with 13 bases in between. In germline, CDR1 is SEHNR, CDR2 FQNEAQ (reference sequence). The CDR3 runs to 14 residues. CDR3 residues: CASSFSGGFDTQYF. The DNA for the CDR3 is TGTGCCAGCAGCTTCTCTGGCGGGTTCGATACGCAGTATTTT.

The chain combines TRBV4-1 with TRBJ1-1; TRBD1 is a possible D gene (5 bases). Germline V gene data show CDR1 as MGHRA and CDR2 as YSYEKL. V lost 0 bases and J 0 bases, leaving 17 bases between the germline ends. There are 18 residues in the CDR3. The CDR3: CASSQDQGDTSMNTEAFF. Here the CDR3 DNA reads TGCGCCAGCAGCCAAGATCAGGGAGACACCTCCATGAACACTGAAGCTTTCTTT.

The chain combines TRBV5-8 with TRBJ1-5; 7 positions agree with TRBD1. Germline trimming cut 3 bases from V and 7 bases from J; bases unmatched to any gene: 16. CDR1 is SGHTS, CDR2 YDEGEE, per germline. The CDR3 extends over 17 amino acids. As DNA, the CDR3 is TGTGCCAGCAGCTGGGAGCCCGAAGACAGGGTGAGACAGCCCCAGCATTTT. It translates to CASSWEPEDRVRQPQHF. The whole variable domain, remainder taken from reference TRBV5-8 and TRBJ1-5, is EAGVTQSPTHLIKTRGQQATLRCSPISGHTSVYWYQQALGLGLQFLLWYDEGEERNRGNFPPRFSGRQFPNYSSELNVNALELEDSALYLCASSWEPEDRVRQPQHFGDGTRLSIL.

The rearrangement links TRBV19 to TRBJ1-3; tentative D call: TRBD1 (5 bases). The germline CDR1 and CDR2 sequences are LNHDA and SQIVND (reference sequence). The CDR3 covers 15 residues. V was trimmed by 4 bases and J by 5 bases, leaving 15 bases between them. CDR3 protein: CASSRGDHSRNTIYF. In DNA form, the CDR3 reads TGTGCCAGTAGTAGGGGCGATCATTCTCGAAACACCATATATTTT. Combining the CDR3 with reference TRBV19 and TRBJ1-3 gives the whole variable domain DGGITQSPKYLFRKEGQNVTLSCEQNLNHDAMYWYRQDPGQGLRLIYYSQIVNDFQKGDIAEGYSVSREKKESFPLTVTSAQKNPTAFYLCASSRGDHSRNTIYFGEGSWLTVV.

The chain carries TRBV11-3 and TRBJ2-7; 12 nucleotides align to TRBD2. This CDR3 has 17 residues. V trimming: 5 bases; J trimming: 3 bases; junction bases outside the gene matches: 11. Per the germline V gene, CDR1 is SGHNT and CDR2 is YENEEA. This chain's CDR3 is CASSRTLTSGGYYEQYV. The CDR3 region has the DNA TGTGCCAGCAGCCGTACCCTGACTAGCGGGGGATACTACGAGCAGTACGTC.

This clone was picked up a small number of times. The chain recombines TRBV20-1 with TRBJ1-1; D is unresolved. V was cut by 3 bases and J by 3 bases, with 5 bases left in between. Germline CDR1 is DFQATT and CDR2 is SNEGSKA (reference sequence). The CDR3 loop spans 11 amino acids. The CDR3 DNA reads TGCAGTGCTAGTGGGTACACTGAAGCTTTCTTT. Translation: CSASGYTEAFF.